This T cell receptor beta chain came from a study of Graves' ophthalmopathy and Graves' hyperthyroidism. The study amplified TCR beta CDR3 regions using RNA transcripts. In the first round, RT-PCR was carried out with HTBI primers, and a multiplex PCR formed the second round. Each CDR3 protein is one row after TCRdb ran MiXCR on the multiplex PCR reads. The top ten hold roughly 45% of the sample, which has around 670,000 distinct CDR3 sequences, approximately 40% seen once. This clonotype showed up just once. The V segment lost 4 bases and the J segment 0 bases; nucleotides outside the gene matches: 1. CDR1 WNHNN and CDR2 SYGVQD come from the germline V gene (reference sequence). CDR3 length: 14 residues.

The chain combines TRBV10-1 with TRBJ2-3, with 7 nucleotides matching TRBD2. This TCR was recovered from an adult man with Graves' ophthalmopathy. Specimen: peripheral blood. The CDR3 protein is CASSGSGSTDTQYF. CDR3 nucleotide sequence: TGCGCCAGCAGTGGTAGCGGGAGCACAGATACGCAGTATTTT.